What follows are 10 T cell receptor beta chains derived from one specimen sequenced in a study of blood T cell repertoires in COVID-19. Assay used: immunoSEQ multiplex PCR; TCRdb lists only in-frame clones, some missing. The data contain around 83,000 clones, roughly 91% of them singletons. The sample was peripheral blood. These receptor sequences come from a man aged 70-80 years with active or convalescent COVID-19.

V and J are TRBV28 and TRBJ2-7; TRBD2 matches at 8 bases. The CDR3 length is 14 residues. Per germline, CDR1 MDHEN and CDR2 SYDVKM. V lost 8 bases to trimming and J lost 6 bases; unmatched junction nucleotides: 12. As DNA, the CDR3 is TGTGCCAGCCGCACGGGAGGGAGGTCCCTCGAGCAGTACTTC. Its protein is CASRTGGRSLEQYF.

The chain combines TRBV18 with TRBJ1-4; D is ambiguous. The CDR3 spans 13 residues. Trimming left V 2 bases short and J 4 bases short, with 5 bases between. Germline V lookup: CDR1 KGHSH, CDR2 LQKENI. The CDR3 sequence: CASSPGLNEKLFF. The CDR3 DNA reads TGTGCCAGCTCACCAGGGCTTAATGAAAAACTGTTTTTT.

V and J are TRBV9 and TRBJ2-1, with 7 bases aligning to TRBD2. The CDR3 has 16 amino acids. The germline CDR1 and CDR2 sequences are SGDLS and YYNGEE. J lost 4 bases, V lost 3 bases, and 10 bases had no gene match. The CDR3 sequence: CASSEAGGAGYNEQFF. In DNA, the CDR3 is TGTGCCAGCAGCGAGGCCGGGGGAGCGGGATACAATGAGCAGTTCTTC.

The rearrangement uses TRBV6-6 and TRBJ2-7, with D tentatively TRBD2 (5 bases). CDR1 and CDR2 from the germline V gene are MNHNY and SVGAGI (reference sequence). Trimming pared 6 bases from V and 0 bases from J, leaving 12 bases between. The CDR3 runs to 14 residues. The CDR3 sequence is CASSPLGSSYEQYF. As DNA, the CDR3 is TGTGCCAGCAGCCCCTTAGGGAGCTCCTACGAGCAGTACTTC.

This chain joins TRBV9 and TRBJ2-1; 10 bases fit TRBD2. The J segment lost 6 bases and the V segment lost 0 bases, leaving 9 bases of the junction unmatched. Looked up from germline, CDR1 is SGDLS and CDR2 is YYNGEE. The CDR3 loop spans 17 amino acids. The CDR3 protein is CASSVGASGSSVNEQFF. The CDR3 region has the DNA TGTGCCAGCAGCGTAGGAGCTAGCGGGAGTTCGGTCAATGAGCAGTTCTTC. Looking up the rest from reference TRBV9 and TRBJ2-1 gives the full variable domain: DSGVTQTPKHLITATGQRVTLRCSPRSGDLSVYWYQQSLDQGLQFLIQYYNGEERAKGNILERFSAQQFPDLHSELNLSSLELGDSALYFCASSVGASGSSVNEQFFGPGTRLTVL.

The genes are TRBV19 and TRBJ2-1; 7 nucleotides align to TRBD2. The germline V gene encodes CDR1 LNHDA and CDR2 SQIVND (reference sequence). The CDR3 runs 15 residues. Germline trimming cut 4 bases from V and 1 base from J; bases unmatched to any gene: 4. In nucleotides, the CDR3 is TGTGCCAGTAGTAGACTAGCAGGGTCCTACAATGAGCAGTTCTTC. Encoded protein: CASSRLAGSYNEQFF.

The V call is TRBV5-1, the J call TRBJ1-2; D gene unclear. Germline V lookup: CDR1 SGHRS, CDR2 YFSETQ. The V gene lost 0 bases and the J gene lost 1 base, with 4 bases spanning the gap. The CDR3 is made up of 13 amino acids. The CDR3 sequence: CASSLVRNYGYTF. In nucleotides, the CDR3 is TGCGCCAGCAGCTTGGTCCGTAACTATGGCTACACCTTC.

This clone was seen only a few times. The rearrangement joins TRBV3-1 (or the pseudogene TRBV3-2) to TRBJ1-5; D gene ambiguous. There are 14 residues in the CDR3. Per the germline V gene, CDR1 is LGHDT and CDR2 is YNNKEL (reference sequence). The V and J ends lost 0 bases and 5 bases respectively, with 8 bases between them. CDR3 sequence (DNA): TGTGCCAGCAGCCAAGATCAACAGTATCAGCCCCAGCATTTT. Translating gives CASSQDQQYQPQHF.

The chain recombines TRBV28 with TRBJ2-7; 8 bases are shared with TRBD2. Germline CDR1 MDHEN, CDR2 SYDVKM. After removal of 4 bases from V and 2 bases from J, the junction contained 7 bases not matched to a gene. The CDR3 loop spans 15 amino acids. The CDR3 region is CASSSAGGRTYEQYF. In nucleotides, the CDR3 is TGTGCCAGCAGTTCCGCCGGCGGGAGGACCTACGAGCAGTACTTC.

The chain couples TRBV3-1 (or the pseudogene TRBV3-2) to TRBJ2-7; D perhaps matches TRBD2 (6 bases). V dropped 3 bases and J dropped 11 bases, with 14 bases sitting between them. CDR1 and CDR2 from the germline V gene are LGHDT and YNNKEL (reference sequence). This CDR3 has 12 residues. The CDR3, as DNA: TGTGCCAGCAGCCACGGAGGGTCTGGAAAGTACTTC. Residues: CASSHGGSGKYF.